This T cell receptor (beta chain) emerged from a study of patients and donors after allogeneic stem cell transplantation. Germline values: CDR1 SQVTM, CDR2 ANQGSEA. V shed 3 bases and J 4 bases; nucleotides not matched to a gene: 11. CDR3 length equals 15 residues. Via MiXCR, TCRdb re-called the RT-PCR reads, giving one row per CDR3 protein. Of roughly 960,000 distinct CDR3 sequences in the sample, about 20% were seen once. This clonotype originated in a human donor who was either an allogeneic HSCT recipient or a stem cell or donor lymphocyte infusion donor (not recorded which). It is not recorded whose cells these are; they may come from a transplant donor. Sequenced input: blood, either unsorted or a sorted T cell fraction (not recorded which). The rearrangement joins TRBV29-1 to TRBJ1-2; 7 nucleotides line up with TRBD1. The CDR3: CSVDTSSGGLYGYTF. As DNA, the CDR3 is TGCAGCGTTGACACTTCTTCAGGGGGGCTCTATGGCTACACCTTC.